This TCR beta chain was captured in a study of shared clonotypes between healthy human individuals. Only CD45RO-negative cells positively selected for CCR7 counted as naive CD8 cells, so terminally differentiated effector memory CD45RA+ cells were excluded. The repertoire was sequenced with immunoSEQ multiplex PCR; TCRdb's copy has only in-frame clones and lacks some. The table records some 2 million clones, approximately 94% of them present only once. V lost 3 bases, J lost 5 bases, and 11 bases stayed unmatched. The CDR3 length is 16 residues. Germline assignment: CDR1 SGHNT and CDR2 YYREEE (reference sequence).

The sequenced sample consisted of naive CD8+ T cells sorted from blood. This clonotype originated in a man aged 18 to 30 in good health. The V call is TRBV5-4, the J call TRBJ2-5, with TRBD2 matching over 9 bases. The CDR3 DNA reads TGTGCCAGCAGCTGGGGCATAGCGGGAGATAGGGAGACCCAGTACTTC. Protein: CASSWGIAGDRETQYF.